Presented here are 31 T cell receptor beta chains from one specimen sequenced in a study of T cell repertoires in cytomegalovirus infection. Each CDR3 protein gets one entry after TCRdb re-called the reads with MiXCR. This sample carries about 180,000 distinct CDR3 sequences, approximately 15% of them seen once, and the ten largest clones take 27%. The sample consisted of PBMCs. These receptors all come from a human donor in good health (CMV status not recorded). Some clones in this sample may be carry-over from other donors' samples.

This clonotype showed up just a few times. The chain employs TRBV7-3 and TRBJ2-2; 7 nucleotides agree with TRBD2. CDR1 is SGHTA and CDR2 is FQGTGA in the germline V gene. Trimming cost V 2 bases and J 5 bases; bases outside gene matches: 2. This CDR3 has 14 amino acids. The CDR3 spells CASSLFGGTGELFF. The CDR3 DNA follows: TGTGCCAGCAGCTTATTCGGGGGGACCGGGGAGCTGTTTTTT.

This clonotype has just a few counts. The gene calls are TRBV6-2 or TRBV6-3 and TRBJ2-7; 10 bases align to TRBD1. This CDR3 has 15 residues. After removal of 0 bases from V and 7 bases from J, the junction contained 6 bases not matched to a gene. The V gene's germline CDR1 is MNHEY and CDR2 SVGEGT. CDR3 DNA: TGTGCCAGCAGTTACTCCGGGACAGGGGCTGAGGAGCAGTACTTC. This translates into CASSYSGTGAEEQYF.

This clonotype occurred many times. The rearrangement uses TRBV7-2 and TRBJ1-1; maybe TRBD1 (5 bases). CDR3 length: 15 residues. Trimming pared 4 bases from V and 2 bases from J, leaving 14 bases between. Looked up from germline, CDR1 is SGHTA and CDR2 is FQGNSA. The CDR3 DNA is TGTGCCAGCAGCTGGGACGCGTCCGTCAACACTGAAGCTTTCTTT. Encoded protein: CASSWDASVNTEAFF.

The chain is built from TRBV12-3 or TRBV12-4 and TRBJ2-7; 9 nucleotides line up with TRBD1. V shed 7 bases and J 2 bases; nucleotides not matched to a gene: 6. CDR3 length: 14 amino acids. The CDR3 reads CASTLQGATYEQYF. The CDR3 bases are TGTGCCAGCACCTTACAGGGGGCTACCTACGAGCAGTACTTC.

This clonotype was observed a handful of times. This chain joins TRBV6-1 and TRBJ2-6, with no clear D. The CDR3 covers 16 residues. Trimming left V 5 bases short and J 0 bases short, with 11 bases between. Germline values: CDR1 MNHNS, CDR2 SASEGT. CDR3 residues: CASSLPEFSGANVLTF. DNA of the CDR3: TGTGCCAGCAGTCTTCCGGAGTTCTCTGGGGCCAACGTCCTGACTTTC.

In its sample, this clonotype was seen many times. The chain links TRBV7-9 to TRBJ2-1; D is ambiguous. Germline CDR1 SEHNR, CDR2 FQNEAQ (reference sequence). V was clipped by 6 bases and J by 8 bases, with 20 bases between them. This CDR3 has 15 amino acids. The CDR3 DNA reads TGTGCCAGCAGATTCCCGGGTCCCGATCGACATGAGCAGTTCTTC. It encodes CASRFPGPDRHEQFF.

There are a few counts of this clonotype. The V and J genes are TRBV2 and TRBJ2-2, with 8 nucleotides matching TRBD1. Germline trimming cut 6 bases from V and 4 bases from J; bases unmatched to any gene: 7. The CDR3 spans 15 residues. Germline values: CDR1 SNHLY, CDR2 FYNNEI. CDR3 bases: TGTGCCAGCAGCGGACAGGGCGGCATCACCGGGGAGCTGTTTTTT. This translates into CASSGQGGITGELFF.

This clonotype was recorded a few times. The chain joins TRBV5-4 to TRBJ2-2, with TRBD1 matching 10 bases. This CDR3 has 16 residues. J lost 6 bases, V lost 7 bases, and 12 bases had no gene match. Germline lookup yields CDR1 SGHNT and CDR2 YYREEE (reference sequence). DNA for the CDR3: TGTGCCAGCGGGACAGGGGAAACTATGGCGTCCGGGGAGCTGTTTTTT. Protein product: CASGTGETMASGELFF.

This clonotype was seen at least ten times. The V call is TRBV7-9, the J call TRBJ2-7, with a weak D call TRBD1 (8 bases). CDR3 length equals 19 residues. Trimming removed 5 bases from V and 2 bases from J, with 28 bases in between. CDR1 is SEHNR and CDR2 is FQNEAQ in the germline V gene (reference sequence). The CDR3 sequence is CASSDTAGGGSSRPYEQYF. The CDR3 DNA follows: TGTGCCAGCAGCGACACCGCAGGGGGCGGGAGTAGCAGGCCCTACGAGCAGTACTTC.

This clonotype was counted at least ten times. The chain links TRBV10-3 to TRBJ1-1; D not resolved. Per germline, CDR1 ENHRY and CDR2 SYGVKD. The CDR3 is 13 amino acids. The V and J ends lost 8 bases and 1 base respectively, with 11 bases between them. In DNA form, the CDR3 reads TGTGCCATCTCCCCGTCCGGGAACACTGAAGCTTTCTTT. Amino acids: CAISPSGNTEAFF.

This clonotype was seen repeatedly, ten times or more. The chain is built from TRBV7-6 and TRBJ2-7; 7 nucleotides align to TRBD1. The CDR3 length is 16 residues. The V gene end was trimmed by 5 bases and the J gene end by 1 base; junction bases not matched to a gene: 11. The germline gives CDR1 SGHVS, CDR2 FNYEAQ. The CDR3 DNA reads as TGTGCCAGCAGCCACCGACAGGGTCCGAGGTCCTACGAGCAGTACTTC. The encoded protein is CASSHRQGPRSYEQYF.

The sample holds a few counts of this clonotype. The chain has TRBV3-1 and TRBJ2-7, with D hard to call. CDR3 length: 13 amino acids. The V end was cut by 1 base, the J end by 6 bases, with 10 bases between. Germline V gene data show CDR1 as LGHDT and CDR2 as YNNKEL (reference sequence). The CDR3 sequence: CASSQVRVSEQYF. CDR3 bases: TGTGCCAGCAGCCAAGTACGCGTATCCGAGCAGTACTTC.

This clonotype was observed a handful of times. For the CDR3, the DNA is TGTGCCAGCTCACCGGCTTCACTAGCGGGAGAGCAGTTCTTC. Its translation is CASSPASLAGEQFF. The V call is TRBV18, the J call TRBJ2-1, with 10 bases matching TRBD2. The CDR3 runs 14 residues. V shed 3 bases and J 10 bases; nucleotides not matched to a gene: 6. Germline CDR1 and CDR2: KGHSH and LQKENI.

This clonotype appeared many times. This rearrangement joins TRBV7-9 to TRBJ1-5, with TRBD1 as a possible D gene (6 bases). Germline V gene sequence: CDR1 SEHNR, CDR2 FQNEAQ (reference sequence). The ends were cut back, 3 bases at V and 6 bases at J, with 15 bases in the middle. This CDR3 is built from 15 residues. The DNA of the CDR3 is TGTGCCAGCAGCTTGAGTTCCAGGGGAGGTCAGCCCCAGCATTTT. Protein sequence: CASSLSSRGGQPQHF.

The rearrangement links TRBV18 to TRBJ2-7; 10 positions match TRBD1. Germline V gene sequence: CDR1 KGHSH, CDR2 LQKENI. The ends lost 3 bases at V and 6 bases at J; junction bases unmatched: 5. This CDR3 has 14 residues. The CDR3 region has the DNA TGTGCCAGCTCACCCACCGGGACAGGGGTCGAGCAGTACTTC. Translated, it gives CASSPTGTGVEQYF.

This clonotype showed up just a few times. DNA of the CDR3: TGTGCCAGTAGTATTCGGGACAGGGGGCGATCTCGAAAACAGCCCCAGCATTTT. Translation gives CASSIRDRGRSRKQPQHF. The rearrangement joins TRBV19 to TRBJ1-5; 12 positions agree with TRBD1. Germline values: CDR1 LNHDA, CDR2 SQIVND (reference sequence). This CDR3 is built from 18 residues. J gave up 7 bases and V 3 bases, and 13 bases lay outside the gene matches.

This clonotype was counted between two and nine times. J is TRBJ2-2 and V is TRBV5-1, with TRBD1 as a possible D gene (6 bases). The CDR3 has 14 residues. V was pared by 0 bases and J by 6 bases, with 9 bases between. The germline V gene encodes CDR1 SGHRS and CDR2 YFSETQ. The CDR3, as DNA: TGCGCCAGCAGCTTGGAACAGGGCTCCGGGGAGCTGTTTTTT. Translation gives CASSLEQGSGELFF.

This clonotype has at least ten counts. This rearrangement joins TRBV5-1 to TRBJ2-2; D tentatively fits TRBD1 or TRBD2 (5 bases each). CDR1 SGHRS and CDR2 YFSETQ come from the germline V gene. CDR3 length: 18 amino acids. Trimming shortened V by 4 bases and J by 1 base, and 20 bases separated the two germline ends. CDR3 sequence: CASSEKPQGALNTGELFF. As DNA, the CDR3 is TGCGCCAGCAGCGAAAAACCCCAGGGAGCGTTGAACACCGGGGAGCTGTTTTTT.

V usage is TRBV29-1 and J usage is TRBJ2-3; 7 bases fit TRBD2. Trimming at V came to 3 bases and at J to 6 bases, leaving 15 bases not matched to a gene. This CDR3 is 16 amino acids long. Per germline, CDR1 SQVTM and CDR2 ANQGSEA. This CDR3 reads CSVEEGRGIGRDTQYF. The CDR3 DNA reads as TGCAGCGTTGAGGAAGGCCGGGGCATCGGGAGGGATACGCAGTATTTT.

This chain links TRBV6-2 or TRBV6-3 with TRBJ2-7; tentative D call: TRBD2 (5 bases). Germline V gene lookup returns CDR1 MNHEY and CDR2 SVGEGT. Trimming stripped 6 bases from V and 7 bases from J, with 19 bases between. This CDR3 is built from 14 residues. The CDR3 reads CASSLTNPQWEQYF. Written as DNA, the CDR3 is TGTGCCAGCAGCCTGACTAACCCCCAGTGGGAGCAGTACTTC.

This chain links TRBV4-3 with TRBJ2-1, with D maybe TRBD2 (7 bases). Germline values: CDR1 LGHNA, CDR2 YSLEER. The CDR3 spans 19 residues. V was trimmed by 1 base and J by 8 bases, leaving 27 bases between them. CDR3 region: CASSQGLDSGRGLGYEQFF. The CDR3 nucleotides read TGCGCCAGCAGCCAAGGTCTGGATAGCGGGCGGGGGCTTGGATATGAGCAGTTCTTC.

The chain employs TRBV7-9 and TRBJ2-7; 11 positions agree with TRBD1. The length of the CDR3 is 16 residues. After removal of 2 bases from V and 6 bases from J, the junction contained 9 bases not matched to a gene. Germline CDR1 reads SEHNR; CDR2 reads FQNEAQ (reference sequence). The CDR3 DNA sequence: TGTGCCAGCAGCTTAAGTGCCGGGACAGGGGGATCCGAGCAGTACTTC. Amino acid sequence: CASSLSAGTGGSEQYF. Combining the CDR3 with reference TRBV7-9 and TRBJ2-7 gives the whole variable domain DTGVSQNPRHKITKRGQNVTFRCDPISEHNRLYWYRQTLGQGPEFLTYFQNEAQLEKSRLLSDRFSAERPKGSFSTLEIQRTEQGDSAMYLCASSLSAGTGGSEQYFGPGTRLTVT.

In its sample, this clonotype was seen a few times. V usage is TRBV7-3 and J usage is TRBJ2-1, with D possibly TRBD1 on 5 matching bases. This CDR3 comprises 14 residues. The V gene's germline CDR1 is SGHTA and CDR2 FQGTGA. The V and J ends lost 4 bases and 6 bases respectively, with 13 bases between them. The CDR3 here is CASSSGWAGNEQFF. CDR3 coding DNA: TGTGCCAGCAGCTCAGGGTGGGCCGGCAATGAGCAGTTCTTC.

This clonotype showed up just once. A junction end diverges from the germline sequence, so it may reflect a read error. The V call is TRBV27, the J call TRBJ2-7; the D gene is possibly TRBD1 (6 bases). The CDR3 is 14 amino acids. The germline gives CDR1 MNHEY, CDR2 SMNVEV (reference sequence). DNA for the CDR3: TGTGCCAGCAGTGAACAGGGTGTGGGCTACGAGCGGTACTTC. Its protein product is CASSEQGVGYERYF.

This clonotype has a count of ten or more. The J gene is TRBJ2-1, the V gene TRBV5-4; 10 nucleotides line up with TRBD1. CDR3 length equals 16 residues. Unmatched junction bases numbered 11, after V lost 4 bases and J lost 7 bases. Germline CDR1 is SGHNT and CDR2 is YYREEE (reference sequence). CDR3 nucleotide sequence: TGTGCCAGCAGCAAATACCGGGACAGGGGATTGAATGAGCAGTTCTTC. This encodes CASSKYRDRGLNEQFF.

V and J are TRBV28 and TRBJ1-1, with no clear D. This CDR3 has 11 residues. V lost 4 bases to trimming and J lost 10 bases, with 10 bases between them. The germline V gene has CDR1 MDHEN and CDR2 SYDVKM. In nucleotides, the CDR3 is TGTGCCAGCAGTTCTCCCGTCGGAGCTTTCTTT. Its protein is CASSSPVGAFF. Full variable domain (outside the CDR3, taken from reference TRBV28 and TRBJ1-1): DVKVTQSSRYLVKRTGEKVFLECVQDMDHENMFWYRQDPGLGLRLIYFSYDVKMKEKGDIPEGYSVSREKKERFSLILESASTNQTSMYLCASSSPVGAFFGQGTRLTVV.

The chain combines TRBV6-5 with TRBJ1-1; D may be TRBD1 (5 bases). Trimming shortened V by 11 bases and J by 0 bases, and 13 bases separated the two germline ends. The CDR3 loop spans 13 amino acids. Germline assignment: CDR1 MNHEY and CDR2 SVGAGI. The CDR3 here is CAAGGSMNTEAFF. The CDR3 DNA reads TGTGCCGCTGGGGGATCTATGAACACTGAAGCTTTCTTT.

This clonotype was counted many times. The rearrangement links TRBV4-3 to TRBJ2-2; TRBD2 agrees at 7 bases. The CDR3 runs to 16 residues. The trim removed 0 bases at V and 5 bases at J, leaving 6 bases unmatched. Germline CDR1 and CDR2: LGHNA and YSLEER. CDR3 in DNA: TGCGCCAGCAGCCAAGACTCAGCGGGACTAACCGGGGAGCTGTTTTTT. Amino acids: CASSQDSAGLTGELFF.

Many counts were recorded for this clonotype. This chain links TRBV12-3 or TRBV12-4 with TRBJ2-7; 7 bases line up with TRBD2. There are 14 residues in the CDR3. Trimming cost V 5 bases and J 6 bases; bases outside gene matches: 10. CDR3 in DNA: TGTGCCAGCAGTCTCGTTGGGGGAGGGGCCGAGCAGTACTTC. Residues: CASSLVGGGAEQYF.

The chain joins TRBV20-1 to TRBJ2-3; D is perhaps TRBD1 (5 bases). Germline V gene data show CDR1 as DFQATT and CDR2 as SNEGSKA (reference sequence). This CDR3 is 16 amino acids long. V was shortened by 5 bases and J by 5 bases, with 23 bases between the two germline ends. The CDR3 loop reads CSAPQVWGESGDTQYF. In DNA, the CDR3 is TGCAGTGCTCCCCAGGTATGGGGCGAATCAGGAGATACGCAGTATTTT.

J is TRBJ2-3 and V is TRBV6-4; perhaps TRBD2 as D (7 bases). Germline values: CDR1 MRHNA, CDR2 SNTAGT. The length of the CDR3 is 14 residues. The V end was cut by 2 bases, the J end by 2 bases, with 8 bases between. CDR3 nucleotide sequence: TGTGCCAGCAGTGACGGGGGGGCCACAGATACGCAGTATTTT. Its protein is CASSDGGATDTQYF.